The text below deals with one T cell receptor beta chain. The data belong to a study of blood T cell repertoires in COVID-19. Study-level background: Both acute and convalescent COVID-19 samples were obtained from the United States, Italy and Spain. Nucleic acid was either cDNA or gDNA, and it came from T cells, B-cell-depleted T cells, or PBMCs.

In the study's own analysis: Amplification of reference gene primers provided the estimated nucleated cell counts. The assay was immunoSEQ multiplex PCR, and TCRdb's table has in-frame clones only and misses some. V, J and clone size reflect that table, while D and trimming were determined from the DNA. The sample yields roughly 120,000 clones, approximately 80% seen once. The sample consisted of peripheral blood. The clonotype comes from a woman aged 70 to 79 with acute or convalescent COVID-19.

The CDR3 here is CASSLNLGGRNTQYF. CDR3 nucleotide sequence: TGTGCCAGCAGTCTTAACCTGGGGGGGAGGAACACGCAGTATTTT. The gene calls are TRBV3-1 (or the pseudogene TRBV3-2) and TRBJ2-3; 7 nucleotides align to TRBD2. CDR3 size: 15 residues. The germline gives CDR1 LGHDT, CDR2 YNNKEL (reference sequence). The ends lost 6 bases at V and 9 bases at J; junction bases unmatched: 15.